The clone carrying this TCR beta chain was detected a few times. Its antigen is unidentified. A junction end diverges from the germline sequence, so it may reflect a read error. This sample is drawn from a study of molecular identifiers for immune sequencing clone quantification. Study-level background: Five aliquots were made in replicates from the RNA of approximately 20,000 or 98,000 naive CD8 cells, and four were sequenced.

Points from the study as a whole: Naive cells had under 1% of molecules in clones above 20 RNA copies, effectors over 97%.

Sorting recovered naive CD8 T cells on a CD8+CD4-CCR7+CD45RA+ profile. Using its own MiXCR run on the PCR reads, TCRdb lists one record per CDR3 protein. This table has more than 550,000 distinct CDR3 sequences, less than 30% appearing once. The receptor's source is a human donor in good health. Some libraries in this study had Jurkat cell RNA spiked in. The source material was naive CD8+ T cells from blood, with Jurkat cell RNA spiked in. Subset in this sample: FACS-sorted CD8+CD4-CCR7+CD45RA+ naive T cells.

The DNA of the CDR3 is TGCGCCAGCAGCCAAGATCTAAGAGGGTCTGGAAGCACCATATATTTT. It yields the protein CASSQDLRGSGSTIYF. J is TRBJ1-3 and V is TRBV4-1, with no clear D. Germline CDR1 reads MGHRA; CDR2 reads YSYEKL. This CDR3 is built from 16 residues.